A selection of T cell receptor beta chains follows, all from one sample in a study of cytomegalovirus exposure and HLA in healthy donors. Using immunoSEQ multiplex PCR, the repertoire was profiled, and TCRdb retains in-frame clones only, with some absent. The sample comprises 55,000 to 80,000 clones, approximately 95% of which are singletons, and 7% rests with the top ten. The sequencing input was PBMCs. The receptors stem from a woman younger than 30 in good health and CMV-seropositive. Both conserved end residues are part of each CDR3. The D gene is left open where the match is weak. For some rows the clone size is stated as once, few or many, or as a class when expanded; others skip it.

d_call: TRBD2
j_call: TRBJ2-5
clone_size: once
v_call: TRBV4-1
cdr3_nt: TGCGCCAGCAGCCAAACCCCCTCCGGGGGACTACAAGAGACCCAGTACTTC
cdr3_aa: CASSQTPSGGLQETQYF

d_call: -
j_call: TRBJ1-3
clone_size: -
v_call: TRBV18
cdr3_nt: TGTGCCAGCTCACCAATCTTCAGCGACTCTGGAAACACCATATATTTT
cdr3_aa: CASSPIFSDSGNTIYF

d_call: -
j_call: TRBJ1-3
clone_size: -
v_call: TRBV7-9
cdr3_nt: TGTGCCAGCAGCTTAAAGGGGGATGGAAACACCATATATTTT
cdr3_aa: CASSLKGDGNTIYF

d_call: TRBD1
j_call: TRBJ1-2
clone_size: -
v_call: TRBV10-2
cdr3_nt: TGCGCCAGCAGTGAGTCAGGGACAGGGGACTATGGCTACACCTTC
cdr3_aa: CASSESGTGDYGYTF

d_call: TRBD1
j_call: TRBJ2-2
clone_size: -
v_call: TRBV28
cdr3_nt: TGTGCCAGCGGGGGACAGGGGACGACCGGGGAGCTGTTTTTT
cdr3_aa: CASGGQGTTGELFF

d_call: TRBD1
j_call: TRBJ2-7
clone_size: -
v_call: TRBV13
cdr3_nt: TGTGCCAGCAGCCAGGGACAGTCCTCCTACGAGCAGTACTTC
cdr3_aa: CASSQGQSSYEQYF

d_call: TRBD1
j_call: TRBJ1-1
clone_size: -
v_call: TRBV5-4
cdr3_nt: TGTGCCAGCAGCGCTGGGACAGATGAAGCTTTCTTT
cdr3_aa: CASSAGTDEAFF

d_call: -
j_call: TRBJ1-1
clone_size: once
v_call: TRBV10-3
cdr3_nt: TGTGCCATCAGTGCCTCCGGTGAAGCTTTCTTT
cdr3_aa: CAISASGEAFF

d_call: -
j_call: TRBJ2-7
clone_size: -
v_call: TRBV6-1
cdr3_nt: TGTGCCAGCAGTACCAGAGGCGAGCAGTACTTC
cdr3_aa: CASSTRGEQYF

d_call: -
j_call: TRBJ2-7
clone_size: -
v_call: TRBV29-1
cdr3_nt: TGCAGCGTAGCGTTCAGCTACGAGCAGTACTTC
cdr3_aa: CSVAFSYEQYF

d_call: -
j_call: TRBJ1-1
clone_size: -
v_call: TRBV30
cdr3_nt: TGTGCCTGGATCATCAGGGTGGGTACTGAAGCTTTCTTT
cdr3_aa: CAWIIRVGTEAFF

d_call: -
j_call: TRBJ1-5
clone_size: -
v_call: TRBV28
cdr3_nt: TGTGCCAGCAGTTACCGGACAGCAAGCAATCAGCCCCAGCATTTT
cdr3_aa: CASSYRTASNQPQHF

d_call: -
j_call: TRBJ2-7
clone_size: -
v_call: TRBV28
cdr3_nt: TGTGCCATAGGGGAGGCGACCTACGAGCAGTACTTC
cdr3_aa: CAIGEATYEQYF

d_call: -
j_call: TRBJ1-1
clone_size: -
v_call: TRBV19
cdr3_nt: TGTGCCAGTAGTAGCACGGGGAACACTGAAGCTTTCTTT
cdr3_aa: CASSSTGNTEAFF

d_call: TRBD1
j_call: TRBJ2-1
clone_size: -
v_call: TRBV11-2
cdr3_nt: TGTGCCAGCAGCAAGCGACAGGGTTACAATGAGCAGTTCTTC
cdr3_aa: CASSKRQGYNEQFF

d_call: -
j_call: TRBJ1-5
clone_size: -
v_call: TRBV4-2
cdr3_nt: TGTGCCAGCAGCCAGCCACCGGGAACAGGGACGGGGCAGCCCCAGCATTTT
cdr3_aa: CASSQPPGTGTGQPQHF

d_call: -
j_call: TRBJ2-1
clone_size: -
v_call: TRBV28
cdr3_nt: TGTGCCAGCAGTCTGGTAGTCGGTCTATCGCCCTACAATGAGCAGTTCTTC
cdr3_aa: CASSLVVGLSPYNEQFF

d_call: TRBD1
j_call: TRBJ2-2
clone_size: -
v_call: TRBV4-1
cdr3_nt: TGCGCCAGCAGCCAACAGCAGGGGGCCGGGGAGCTGTTTTTT
cdr3_aa: CASSQQQGAGELFF

d_call: -
j_call: TRBJ1-5
clone_size: -
v_call: TRBV28
cdr3_nt: TGTGCCAGCAGGACCCGACTCCGGGGTAATTCCCCCCAGCATTTT
cdr3_aa: CASRTRLRGNSPQHF

d_call: -
j_call: TRBJ1-6
clone_size: -
v_call: TRBV25-1
cdr3_nt: TGTGCCAGCAGTGGTCTCGGTTCACCCCTCCACTTT
cdr3_aa: CASSGLGSPLHF

d_call: TRBD1
j_call: TRBJ1-2
clone_size: -
v_call: TRBV11-2
cdr3_nt: TGTGCCAGCAGCCTAGGGACAGGGGGCTCTGGCTACACCTTC
cdr3_aa: CASSLGTGGSGYTF

d_call: TRBD1
j_call: TRBJ2-7
clone_size: once
v_call: TRBV19
cdr3_nt: TGTGCCAGTAGTATAGCGTGGACAGGCCTTTCCACCTACGAGCAGTACTTC
cdr3_aa: CASSIAWTGLSTYEQYF

d_call: -
j_call: TRBJ2-2
clone_size: -
v_call: TRBV27
cdr3_nt: TGTGCCAGCAGGCCTATGGGCTCCGGGGAGCTGTTTTTT
cdr3_aa: CASRPMGSGELFF

d_call: -
j_call: TRBJ1-2
clone_size: -
v_call: TRBV4-3
cdr3_nt: TGCGCCAGCAGCCCAGTTCGGGACTGGTGGGACTATGGCTACACCTTC
cdr3_aa: CASSPVRDWWDYGYTF

d_call: -
j_call: TRBJ1-2
clone_size: -
v_call: TRBV4-3
cdr3_nt: TGCGCCAGCAGCCTCATCGACACCGGTAGCTACACCTTC
cdr3_aa: CASSLIDTGSYTF

d_call: -
j_call: TRBJ1-5
clone_size: -
v_call: TRBV7-9
cdr3_nt: TGTGCCAGCAGCTTATGGGGGGATCAGCCCCAGCATTTT
cdr3_aa: CASSLWGDQPQHF

d_call: -
j_call: TRBJ2-1
clone_size: -
v_call: TRBV11-2
cdr3_nt: TGTGCCAGCAGCTCACCGGGACAACGAAGTGAGCAGTTCTTC
cdr3_aa: CASSSPGQRSEQFF

d_call: TRBD1
j_call: TRBJ1-2
clone_size: -
v_call: TRBV15
cdr3_nt: TGTGCCACCAGCAGAGCCGGGTCGGAGGGGGCAAATGGCTACACCTTC
cdr3_aa: CATSRAGSEGANGYTF

d_call: -
j_call: TRBJ2-4
clone_size: -
v_call: TRBV28
cdr3_nt: TGTGCCAGCAGTTGGACAGCAGTAAACATTCAGTACTTC
cdr3_aa: CASSWTAVNIQYF

d_call: -
j_call: TRBJ1-3
clone_size: -
v_call: TRBV28
cdr3_nt: TGTGCCAGCGGGAGGGATGGAAACACCATATATTTT
cdr3_aa: CASGRDGNTIYF

d_call: TRBD2
j_call: TRBJ2-1
clone_size: -
v_call: TRBV5-1
cdr3_nt: TGCGCCAGCAGCTCTACGCGACTAGCGGGAGGGCTAAATGAGCAGTTCTTC
cdr3_aa: CASSSTRLAGGLNEQFF

d_call: -
j_call: TRBJ2-5
clone_size: -
v_call: TRBV6-5
cdr3_nt: TGTGCCAGCAGCTCCCCCGTTGGAGGGTCGACCCAGTACTTC
cdr3_aa: CASSSPVGGSTQYF

d_call: TRBD1
j_call: TRBJ1-4
clone_size: -
v_call: TRBV6-5
cdr3_nt: TGTGCCAGCAGTTACTCCGACAGGGGGTATGAAAAACTGTTTTTT
cdr3_aa: CASSYSDRGYEKLFF

d_call: -
j_call: TRBJ1-6
clone_size: -
v_call: TRBV6-5
cdr3_nt: TGTGCCAGCAGGCCCGGACAGCGCCATTCACCCCTCCACTTT
cdr3_aa: CASRPGQRHSPLHF

d_call: -
j_call: TRBJ2-1
clone_size: -
v_call: TRBV11-3
cdr3_nt: TGTGCCAGCAGCACTCGAGGGAATGAGCAGTTCTTC
cdr3_aa: CASSTRGNEQFF

d_call: -
j_call: TRBJ1-1
clone_size: -
v_call: TRBV19
cdr3_nt: TGTGCCAGTAGTATCCTACGGAACACTGAAGCTTTCTTT
cdr3_aa: CASSILRNTEAFF

d_call: -
j_call: TRBJ2-5
clone_size: -
v_call: TRBV5-6
cdr3_nt: TGTGCCAGCAGCTTGGTTCCGTCGCGTGTAGAGACCCAGTACTTC
cdr3_aa: CASSLVPSRVETQYF

d_call: TRBD1
j_call: TRBJ2-7
clone_size: once
v_call: TRBV6-1
cdr3_nt: TGTGCCAGCGGCAGACAGGGGGGCTCCTACGAGCAGTACTTC
cdr3_aa: CASGRQGGSYEQYF

d_call: TRBD1
j_call: TRBJ2-3
clone_size: -
v_call: TRBV13
cdr3_nt: TGTGCTAGTTATCTAGTGGGACAGAGCACAGATACGCAGTATTTT
cdr3_aa: CASYLVGQSTDTQYF

d_call: -
j_call: TRBJ1-4
clone_size: -
v_call: TRBV5-1
cdr3_nt: TGCGCCAGCAGCTTGGATAATCAGGGAAATAATGAAAAACTGTTTTTT
cdr3_aa: CASSLDNQGNNEKLFF

d_call: TRBD2
j_call: TRBJ2-7
clone_size: -
v_call: TRBV7-2
cdr3_nt: TGTGCCAGCAGCTTACAAGCGGGGACCCTCTACGAGCAGTACTTC
cdr3_aa: CASSLQAGTLYEQYF

d_call: -
j_call: TRBJ2-7
clone_size: once
v_call: TRBV27
cdr3_nt: TGTGCCAGCAGTCCCCTTGGCCGAGGGGGATACGAGCAGTACTTC
cdr3_aa: CASSPLGRGGYEQYF

d_call: TRBD2
j_call: TRBJ2-5
clone_size: once
v_call: TRBV9
cdr3_nt: TGTGCCAGCAGCGTAGGAGCTAGCGGGGGGGAGACCCAGTACTTC
cdr3_aa: CASSVGASGGETQYF

d_call: TRBD2
j_call: TRBJ2-7
clone_size: -
v_call: TRBV5-1
cdr3_nt: TGCGCCAGCAGCCCAGGGGGACTAGCGGGAGGTAACGAGCAGTACTTC
cdr3_aa: CASSPGGLAGGNEQYF

d_call: -
j_call: TRBJ2-2
clone_size: -
v_call: TRBV5-6
cdr3_nt: TGTGCCAGCAGCTTGTATTCAGGGCCGAGCACCGGGGAGCTGTTTTTT
cdr3_aa: CASSLYSGPSTGELFF

d_call: -
j_call: TRBJ1-3
clone_size: -
v_call: TRBV18
cdr3_nt: TGTGCCAGCTCGGGCTTCGGTTCTCTCTCTGGAAACACCATATATTTT
cdr3_aa: CASSGFGSLSGNTIYF

d_call: -
j_call: TRBJ2-5
clone_size: -
v_call: TRBV11-2
cdr3_nt: TGTGCCAGCAGCTTAATGCTAGTTGAGACCCAGTACTTC
cdr3_aa: CASSLMLVETQYF